One sample yielded the 4 T cell receptor beta chains listed below, sequenced in a study of T-cell memory formation after mild COVID-19. TCRdb re-called the 5' RACE reads with MiXCR, one entry per CDR3 protein. Among roughly 110,000 distinct CDR3 sequences listed, under 15% were seen once. What was sequenced was PBMCs or a T cell subset sorted from them (not recorded which). These receptors all stem from an adult woman who had mild COVID-19 (a few samples of this study predate the infection). Cell type and time point are not known.

V is TRBV13 and J is TRBJ2-1, with a weak D call TRBD2 (6 bases). Trimming left V 4 bases short and J 9 bases short, with 16 bases between. This CDR3 spans 14 amino acids. Germline lookup yields CDR1 PRHDT and CDR2 FYEKMQ (reference sequence). CDR3 sequence (DNA): TGTGCCAGCAGCTCGTCATATAGCGGAAGTGAGCAGTTCTTC. Translated, it gives CASSSSYSGSEQFF.

The chain has TRBV5-1 and TRBJ2-7; 10 bases line up with TRBD2. This CDR3 contains 17 residues. Germline lookup yields CDR1 SGHRS and CDR2 YFSETQ. V trimming: 3 bases; J trimming: 3 bases; junction bases outside the gene matches: 12. CDR3 sequence reads: CASSSAQGVAGGYEQYF. Written as DNA, the CDR3 is TGCGCCAGCAGCTCCGCCCAAGGGGTAGCGGGAGGCTACGAGCAGTACTTC.

This clonotype was counted a few times. The J gene is TRBJ2-1, the V gene TRBV11-2; 8 nucleotides align to TRBD2. Germline CDR1 is SGHAT and CDR2 is FQNNGV. Trimming took 4 bases from V and 3 from J; bases not matched to a gene: 5. There are 15 residues in the CDR3. The CDR3 loop reads CASSSAGGDYNEQFF. CDR3 nucleotide sequence: TGTGCCAGCAGCTCCGCGGGGGGTGACTACAATGAGCAGTTCTTC.

In this sample, this clonotype turned up a few times. This chain joins TRBV7-8 and TRBJ2-2, with 8 positions matching TRBD2. Germline trimming cut 5 bases from V and 6 bases from J; bases unmatched to any gene: 8. The CDR3 spans 15 residues. Germline V gives CDR1 SGHVS, CDR2 FQNEAQ. In DNA, the CDR3 is TGTGCCAGCAGCGCCGGGACTAGTCACGCCGGGGAGCTGTTTTTT. It translates to CASSAGTSHAGELFF.